Listed below are T cell receptor beta chains from one sample, sequenced in a study of OX40 agonist ivuxolimab in advanced cancers. The assay was immunoSEQ multiplex PCR, and TCRdb's table has in-frame clones only and misses some. The sample consists of roughly 79,000 clones, roughly nine tenths of them appearing once. Sequencing was performed on CD4+ or CD8+ T cells sorted from blood, taken in a trial of the OX40 agonist ivuxolimab. The source of these receptors is an adult with an advanced solid tumor such as melanoma, head and neck, liver or kidney cancer. CDR3s include the opening cysteine and the closing phenylalanine or tryptophan. The order of the fields is V gene, D gene, J gene, clone size, CDR3 protein, CDR3 DNA. D genes are given only for firm matches. The size entry is marked missing in some rows and otherwise reads once, few, many or a size class.

>TRBV19|-|TRBJ2-1|-
CASKRTGRSSYNEQFF
TGTGCCAGTAAGAGGACGGGACGCAGCTCCTACAATGAGCAGTTCTTC
>TRBV9|TRBD2|TRBJ2-2|once
CASSLDPLAGTGELFF
TGTGCCAGCAGTCTAGACCCACTAGCGGGAACCGGGGAGCTGTTTTTT
>TRBV4-1|TRBD2|TRBJ2-1|-
CASSQGPAGGNYNEQFF
TGCGCCAGCAGCCAGGGACCCGCGGGAGGTAACTACAATGAGCAGTTCTTC
>TRBV10-3|TRBD2|TRBJ2-2|once
CAISESTSGRTGELFF
TGTGCCATCAGTGAGTCGACTAGCGGGAGGACCGGGGAGCTGTTTTTT
>TRBV5-1|-|TRBJ1-4|few
CASSPLGLGGEKLFF
TGCGCCAGCAGCCCGTTGGGCTTAGGAGGTGAAAAACTGTTTTTT
>TRBV6-6|-|TRBJ1-5|-
CASSGTANQPQHF
TGTGCCAGCAGTGGGACCGCCAATCAGCCCCAGCATTTT
>TRBV30|-|TRBJ2-7|-
CAWSVRWFTEQYF
TGTGCCTGGAGTGTACGATGGTTTACCGAGCAGTACTTC
>TRBV19|-|TRBJ1-1|-
CASSRKGVNTEAFF
TGTGCCAGTAGTCGAAAAGGGGTAAACACTGAAGCTTTCTTT
>TRBV14|-|TRBJ2-3|-
CASSLNADTQYF
TGTGCCAGCAGCTTAAACGCAGATACGCAGTATTTT
>TRBV19|TRBD1|TRBJ1-5|few
CASRTQGANQPQHF
TGTGCCAGTAGGACCCAGGGGGCGAATCAGCCCCAGCATTTT